The 20 T cell receptor beta chains presented below share a single source sample, sequenced in a study of blood T cell repertoires in COVID-19. Sequencing was performed with immunoSEQ multiplex PCR; in TCRdb, only in-frame clones are kept and a portion is missing. The sample yields 95,000 to 150,000 clones, around nine tenths seen once. What was sequenced was peripheral blood. The receptors were gathered from a human donor in a cohort sampled during active COVID-19.

The rearrangement uses TRBV25-1 and TRBJ1-5; maybe TRBD1 (5 bases). The ends were cut back, 6 bases at V and 8 bases at J, with 11 bases in the middle. The length of the CDR3 is 12 residues. Germline assignment: CDR1 MGHDK and CDR2 SYGVNS. CDR3 sequence reads: CASSQGWEPQHF. As DNA, the CDR3 is TGTGCCAGCAGCCAGGGTTGGGAGCCCCAGCATTTT.

This chain joins TRBV30 and TRBJ2-1; no firm D call. CDR1 is GTSNPN, CDR2 SVGIG, per germline (reference sequence). CDR3 length: 12 amino acids. The V end lost 1 base, the J end lost 5 bases, and 6 bases lay between the germline ends. CDR3: CAWSGVDNEQFF. For the CDR3, the DNA is TGTGCCTGGAGTGGCGTTGACAATGAGCAGTTCTTC.

Points on this clone: Within the sample, other DNA sequences also encode this same CDR3. The CDR3 is CASSRTSSGRSSYEQYF. The CDR3 region has the DNA TGTGCCAGCAGCCGAACGTCTAGCGGGCGTAGCTCCTACGAGCAGTACTTC. The chain employs TRBV3-1 (or the pseudogene TRBV3-2) and TRBJ2-7, with 8 bases lining up with TRBD2. Per germline, CDR1 LGHDT and CDR2 YNNKEL (reference sequence). Losses at the gene ends were 4 bases for V and 0 bases for J; bases not matched to a gene: 11. The CDR3 consists of 17 residues.

The V call is TRBV11-2, the J call TRBJ2-1, with D unresolved. Germline V gives CDR1 SGHAT, CDR2 FQNNGV. V lost 2 bases to trimming and J lost 7 bases, with 6 bases between them. The CDR3 is 12 residues long. The CDR3 region is CASSLQRNEQFF. CDR3 sequence (DNA): TGTGCCAGCAGCTTACAGAGGAATGAGCAGTTCTTC.

The V and J genes are TRBV27 and TRBJ2-7; 11 bases fit TRBD1. Per germline, CDR1 MNHEY and CDR2 SMNVEV (reference sequence). J gave up 4 bases and V 8 bases, and 7 bases lay outside the gene matches. The length of the CDR3 is 14 residues. This chain's CDR3 is CASAPGTGGYEQYF. The CDR3 bases are TGTGCCAGCGCCCCGGGGACAGGGGGGTACGAGCAGTACTTC.

V is TRBV19 and J is TRBJ1-1; the match to TRBD1 covers 10 bases. The CDR3 contains 11 residues. The germline gives CDR1 LNHDA, CDR2 SQIVND (reference sequence). The CDR3 loop reads CATGQGNEAFF. CDR3 DNA: TGTGCGACGGGACAGGGGAATGAAGCTTTCTTT.

The chain recombines TRBV6-1 with TRBJ1-2; 10 bases are shared with TRBD1. The trim removed 3 bases at V and 3 bases at J, leaving 4 bases unmatched. This CDR3 contains 15 residues. Germline CDR1 is MNHNS and CDR2 is SASEGT. CDR3 sequence reads: CASSDPGQGHYGYTF. The CDR3, as DNA: TGTGCCAGCAGTGACCCGGGACAGGGGCACTATGGCTACACCTTC.

CDR3 loop: CATSRDRGVSTDTQYF. DNA of the CDR3: TGTGCCACCAGCAGAGATCGGGGGGTTAGCACAGATACGCAGTATTTT. The gene calls are TRBV15 and TRBJ2-3; 7 bases fit TRBD2. The V and J ends lost 0 bases and 0 bases, in that order; junction bases with no gene match: 3. The CDR3 is 16 amino acids. Germline-derived CDR1 and CDR2 are LNHNV and YYDKDF (reference sequence). Full variable domain (outside the CDR3, taken from reference TRBV15 and TRBJ2-3): DAMVIQNPRYQVTQFGKPVTLSCSQTLNHNVMYWYQQKSSQAPKLLFHYYDKDFNNEADTPDNFQSRRPNTSFCFLDIRSPGLGDTAMYLCATSRDRGVSTDTQYFGPGTRLTVL.

V and J are TRBV5-5 and TRBJ1-1; D might be TRBD1 (6 bases). Trimming stripped 5 bases from V and 0 bases from J, with 17 bases between. The CDR3 sequence is 16 residues long. The germline V gene has CDR1 SGHKS and CDR2 YYEKEE (reference sequence). This CDR3 is CASSYPGHSLNTEAFF. CDR3 bases: TGTGCCAGCAGTTACCCGGGACACTCCCTGAACACTGAAGCTTTCTTT. The variable domain in full, completed from reference TRBV5-5 and TRBJ1-1, reads DAGVTQSPTHLIKTRGQQVTLRCSPISGHKSVSWYQQVLGQGPQFIFQYYEKEERGRGNFPDRFSARQFPNYSSELNVNALLLGDSALYLCASSYPGHSLNTEAFFGQGTRLTVV.

This clone was observed many times. V usage is TRBV2 and J usage is TRBJ2-2; 11 bases map to TRBD2. The CDR3 covers 18 residues. Germline CDR1 reads SNHLY; CDR2 reads FYNNEI. Trimming at V came to 4 bases and at J to 3 bases, leaving 10 bases not matched to a gene. The CDR3 is CASSGLYLLAGDTGELFF. The CDR3 coding sequence is TGTGCCAGCAGTGGTTTATATCTACTAGCGGGGGACACCGGGGAGCTGTTTTTT. The variable domain in full, completed from reference TRBV2 and TRBJ2-2, reads EPEVTQTPSHQVTQMGQEVILRCVPISNHLYFYWYRQILGQKVEFLVSFYNNEISEKSEIFDDQFSVERPDGSNFTLKIRSTKLEDSAMYFCASSGLYLLAGDTGELFFGEGSRLTVL.

The V and J genes are TRBV11-2 and TRBJ2-4; D ambiguous. CDR1 SGHAT and CDR2 FQNNGV come from the germline V gene. V shed 4 bases and J shed 0 bases, with 4 bases lying between them. The CDR3 covers 13 residues. The CDR3 DNA sequence: TGTGCCAGCAGCTCACTAGCCAAAAACATTCAGTACTTC. This codes for CASSSLAKNIQYF.

A note on this clone: Within the sample, other DNA sequences also encode this same CDR3. V and J are TRBV28 and TRBJ2-6; D is undetermined. The CDR3 has 15 residues. Per germline, CDR1 MDHEN and CDR2 SYDVKM. The V and J ends lost 4 bases and 1 base respectively, with 8 bases between them. The CDR3 DNA reads as TGTGCCAGCAGTTACGCCGGGTCTGGGGCCAACGTCCTGACTTTC. Its protein product is CASSYAGSGANVLTF.

This chain joins TRBV6-6 and TRBJ2-1, with 11 bases lining up with TRBD1. Per the germline V gene, CDR1 is MNHNY and CDR2 is SVGAGI (reference sequence). Trimming at V came to 3 bases and at J to 6 bases, leaving 7 bases not matched to a gene. The CDR3 runs to 16 residues. CDR3 in amino acids: CASSYQPGTGGNEQFF. For the CDR3, the DNA is TGTGCCAGCAGTTATCAACCCGGGACAGGGGGCAATGAGCAGTTCTTC.

As to this clone: The germline gene is not matched at one end of the junction; a read error may be the cause. This sequence joins TRBV7-7 and TRBJ2-1, with TRBD1 matching over 7 bases. Germline CDR1 is SSHAT and CDR2 is FNYEAQ (reference sequence). The CDR3 is made up of 14 amino acids. The CDR3 DNA follows: TGTGCTAGCAGCAAGGGGGCCTCCTACAATGAGCAGTTCTTC. This encodes CASSKGASYNEQFF.

The V and J genes are TRBV11-3 and TRBJ2-1; 9 nucleotides align to TRBD1. This CDR3 has 17 residues. V lost 5 bases, J lost 0 bases, and 8 bases stayed unmatched. Per the germline V gene, CDR1 is SGHNT and CDR2 is YENEEA. The CDR3 reads CASSPGTGQSSYNEQFF. For the CDR3, the DNA is TGTGCCAGCAGCCCCGGGACAGGGCAGAGCTCCTACAATGAGCAGTTCTTC.

Of note for this clone: This may arise from a read error, as a much more abundant clone is one base away. Other nucleotide sequences from this sample produce the same CDR3. This chain links TRBV18 with TRBJ2-7; 8 nucleotides line up with TRBD2. The CDR3 is 15 residues long. Germline CDR1 and CDR2: KGHSH and LQKENI. V lost 3 bases and J lost 0; bases outside the gene matches: 4. For the CDR3, the DNA is TGTGCCAGCTCACCGGGGGCGGGGGGCTCCTACGAGCAGTACTTC. Residues: CASSPGAGGSYEQYF. The full variable domain, rest sourced from reference TRBV18 and TRBJ2-7, is NAGVMQNPRHLVRRRGQEARLRCSPMKGHSHVYWYRQLPEEGLKFMVYLQKENIIDESGMPKERFSAEFPKEGPSILRIQQVVRGDSAAYFCASSPGAGGSYEQYFGPGTRLTVT.

The rearrangement joins TRBV27 to TRBJ2-5, with 8 bases aligning to TRBD1. This CDR3 is built from 14 residues. The trim removed 5 bases at V and 3 bases at J, leaving 5 bases unmatched. CDR1 is MNHEY and CDR2 is SMNVEV in the germline V gene (reference sequence). The CDR3 region is CASSHRTGKETQYF. The CDR3 region has the DNA TGTGCCAGCAGTCATCGGACAGGGAAAGAGACCCAGTACTTC.

The chain couples TRBV7-8 to TRBJ2-1, with D perhaps TRBD1 (5 bases). The CDR3 covers 14 residues. With 1 base removed from V and 3 bases from J, the gap between germline ends came to 7 bases. Germline CDR1 and CDR2: SGHVS and FQNEAQ. This chain's CDR3 is CASSLGTIYNEQFF. The CDR3 DNA sequence: TGTGCCAGCAGCTTAGGGACAATCTACAATGAGCAGTTCTTC.

The chain links TRBV6-6 to TRBJ1-3; TRBD1 might be the D (5 bases). Germline V gives CDR1 MNHNY, CDR2 SVGAGI (reference sequence). The CDR3 loop spans 14 amino acids. V lost 6 bases, J lost 3 bases, and 12 bases lay in between. The CDR3 nucleotides are TGTGCCAGCAGCCTCGGGACTCTTGGAAACACCATATATTTT. This codes for CASSLGTLGNTIYF.

This clone turned up a few times. The V gene is TRBV28, the J gene TRBJ1-5, with D uncertain. The V and J ends lost 4 bases and 6 bases respectively, with 16 bases between them. Germline V CDR1 and CDR2: MDHEN, SYDVKM. CDR3 size: 15 residues. The CDR3 DNA reads TGTGCCAGCAGTTATACAATGTTTCGCCCTCAGCCCCAGCATTTT. Amino acid sequence: CASSYTMFRPQPQHF.